These 3 T cell receptor beta chains came from one sample sequenced in a study of cytomegalovirus exposure and HLA in healthy donors. PCR amplification relied on 60 Vbeta primers (plus 13 Jbeta primers). Libraries were prepared by immunoSEQ multiplex PCR; TCRdb keeps only in-frame clonotypes and omits some of them. The profile shows tens of thousands of clones, about 84% of them singletons. The sequenced material came from PBMCs. These receptors originate from a male donor in good health and CMV-seronegative.

CDR3 loop: CASSLSLQGAGTEAFF. Written as DNA, the CDR3 is TGTGCCAGCAGCTTAAGTTTGCAGGGGGCTGGCACTGAAGCTTTCTTT. V gene TRBV11-2 combines with J gene TRBJ1-1; 8 bases fit TRBD1. This CDR3 has 16 residues. V gave up 2 bases and J gave up 4 bases; unmatched junction bases: 9. Germline CDR1 SGHAT, CDR2 FQNNGV.

The CDR3 DNA reads as TGTGCCAGCACGAACTCTGAAAAACTGTTTTTT. It is translated as CASTNSEKLFF. This chain links TRBV18 with TRBJ1-4, with D uncertain. The CDR3 contains 11 residues. V lost 8 bases and J lost 7, with 8 bases in between. The germline V gene has CDR1 KGHSH and CDR2 LQKENI.

This chain uses TRBV9 with TRBJ1-5, with 7 bases aligning to TRBD1. The ends lost 2 bases at V and 3 bases at J; junction bases unmatched: 5. The CDR3 consists of 15 residues. CDR1 is SGDLS and CDR2 is YYNGEE in the germline V gene. CDR3 coding DNA: TGTGCCAGCAGCGTTGGCAGGGGGTTCAATCAGCCCCAGCATTTT. This translates into CASSVGRGFNQPQHF.